This T cell receptor (beta chain) comes out of a study of T cells in Graves' hyperthyroidism and ophthalmopathy (dated by TCRdb to about 2019). Concerning the study at large: Peripheral blood was sampled at the time of initial diagnosis, prior to any treatment. To identify TCR V-J signatures that set the groups apart, the researchers used a discovery cohort of 100 or so patients, made up of under 45 with Graves' ophthalmopathy and 55 to 65 with stable Graves' hyperthyroidism. The paper reports TCR Vbeta CDR3 sequencing of 140 or so peripheral blood samples: 43 ophthalmopathy, 75 to 80 hyperthyroidism and around 17 progressor patients. Once sampling was done, hyperthyroidism patients were given methimazole at a starting dose of 30 mg daily, whereas ophthalmopathy patients were given high-dose intravenous methylprednisolone. In addition, the study compared T-cell repertoires in thyroid tissue and in blood from about six Graves' hyperthyroidism patients. For training and testing, the 100 or so patients in the discovery cohort were randomly divided in a 7:3 ratio. Whether ophthalmopathy could be predicted prospectively was tested in an independent validation cohort made up of under 20 hyperthyroidism patients plus 17 patients who later progressed to ophthalmopathy.

The TCR beta CDR3 regions were amplified from the RNA transcripts. For the first round of RT-PCR on the TCR CDR3, the HTBI primer set was used together with the Qiagen OneStep RT-PCR kit. Libraries were constructed in a second round of multiplex PCR, after which size selection and purification were carried out. Sequencing of the libraries was done on an Illumina HiSeq2000 using paired-end 100 bp reads. As for how the authors treated the data: SOAPnuke was used to process the raw data, throwing out any read that contained adapters or uncalled bases, had a mean Phred below 15, or lacked an exact constant-primer or identifier match. High-quality paired reads were merged using COPE v1.2.5, and each unique nucleotide sequence was defined as a clonotype. MiTCR v1.1 was used to align clonotypes to the IMGT TRBV, TRBD and TRBJ reference segments. The analysis was restricted to V-J combinations with a frequency above 0.0001, which together covered 99.2% of the repertoires. The TCS score was defined as F50 (clonal expansion) divided by E x V (chaos), with BLOSUM62-based TCRdist calculated between CDR3 peptides within each V-J. Welch's t-statistics and random forest reduced roughly 540 V-J features to 10 to 15, which were used in a naive Bayes classifier (R e1071). TCRdb reprocessing: public reads trimmed at Q25 with fastp, clones called with MiXCR, in-frame beta chains kept. Rows are unified per CDR3 protein, each entry keeping the most common DNA and genes. It is TCRdb's table, rather than the study itself, that gives the V and J calls and clone size. The sample table shows around 340,000 distinct CDR3 sequences, and 15% to 20% are seen once. Jointly, the top ten make up roughly 16% of the sample.

General study outcomes and caveats: Most expanded thyroid clonotypes (frequency above 0.001) were also detected in blood, a finding suggesting that blood repertoires may reflect thyroid immune responses. A model built on a 13 V-J signature distinguished ophthalmopathy from stable hyperthyroidism, reaching about 88% sensitivity and 81.08% specificity in cross-validation and 80%/75% in testing. In validation, the model predicted progression to ophthalmopathy a median of about 6 months before onset, with roughly 70% sensitivity and roughly 73% specificity. Sample size was not statistically predetermined, and blinding of investigators to group allocation was not performed.

The CDR3, from cysteine to phenylalanine, totals 12 residues. Only the CDR3 portion is preserved as DNA: 36 bases, with reading frame beginning at the first base. According to the germline V gene, CDR1 reads MNHEY and CDR2 reads SVGEGT. V sheds 7 bases and J sheds 6 bases, leaving 9 bases between their ends. In its sample, this clonotype was seen many times. There is no known antigen for this receptor. The record has no base qualities; no much larger clone is one base away. In the ophthalmopathy patients, disease was moderately to severely active, with a Clinical Activity Score of 3 or more, a NOSPECS grade of 4 or more, and a duration of less than 3 months. Exclusion was applied to patients with uncontrolled infections, other autoimmune diseases, pregnancy or lactation. Clinical symptoms, serum thyroxine and TRAb, thyroid ultrasound, and orbital computed tomography formed the basis for the diagnoses. Ficoll-Paque density gradient centrifugation was used to isolate PBMCs from about 10 ml of fresh peripheral blood. Total RNA was extracted with Trizol reagent, and quality was checked on an Agilent 2100 Bioanalyzer.

The sample consisted of blood. This clonotype originated in a woman between 40 and 55 years old with Graves' ophthalmopathy. The rearranged chain carries TRBV6-2 or TRBV6-3 and TRBJ2-2; possibly the D gene is TRBD2, per 5 matching bases. The CDR3 is CASMDWAGELFF. The DNA sequence is TGTGCCAGCATGGACTGGGCCGGGGAGCTGTTTTTT.